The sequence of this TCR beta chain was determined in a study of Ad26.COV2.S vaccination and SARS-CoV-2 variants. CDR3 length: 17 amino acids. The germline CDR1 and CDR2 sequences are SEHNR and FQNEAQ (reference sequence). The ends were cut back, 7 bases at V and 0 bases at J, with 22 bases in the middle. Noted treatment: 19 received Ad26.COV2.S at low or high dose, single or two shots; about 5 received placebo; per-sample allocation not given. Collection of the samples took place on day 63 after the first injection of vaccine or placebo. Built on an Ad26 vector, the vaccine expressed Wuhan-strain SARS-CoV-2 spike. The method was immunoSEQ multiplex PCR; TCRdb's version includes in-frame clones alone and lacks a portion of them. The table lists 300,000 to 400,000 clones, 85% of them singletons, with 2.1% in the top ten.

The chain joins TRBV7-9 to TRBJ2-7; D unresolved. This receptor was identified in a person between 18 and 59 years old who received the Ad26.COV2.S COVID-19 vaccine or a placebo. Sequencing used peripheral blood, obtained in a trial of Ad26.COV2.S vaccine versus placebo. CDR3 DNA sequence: TGTGCCAGCATTAATCATCCGGAAAGGGCCGGCTCCTACGAGCAGTACTTC. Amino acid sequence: CASINHPERAGSYEQYF.